This T cell receptor (beta chain) was obtained from a study of monozygotic twins with inflammatory bowel disease (dated by TCRdb to the late 2010s). About the study as a whole: A total of roughly 28 monozygotic twin pairs were included in the full study, comprising nine German pairs (four IBD-concordant, five IBD-discordant) and 19 IBD-discordant Danish pairs. The search for disease-associated traits relied mainly on comparing IBD patients with their genetically identical healthy co-twins within discordant pairs. Each individual had, on average, about 151 000 unique TCRalpha sequences and 181 000 unique TCRbeta sequences available for analysis. Overall study outcomes, separate from this receptor: IBD patients shared fewer clonotypes with other individuals than healthy twins did, most markedly in patients showing signs of disease activity. Background noise and inter-individual variability may have been introduced into the repertoires by the differing immunosuppressive treatments among patients. IBD patients had lower TCRbeta repertoire diversity, measured by the inverse Simpson index, than their healthy co-twins. The analysis was unable to tell apart different T cell subtypes. The results gave no support for a single strong signal or clonotype linked to IBD. Repertoire similarity did not differ between concordant and discordant twins, which could be due to limited statistical power.

Via the germline V gene (reference sequence), CDR1 is SEHNR and CDR2 FQNEAQ. The CDR3 has 12 amino acids, counting the end cysteine and phenylalanine. The DNA sequence is not available. From each donor, a roughly 2.7 ml peripheral blood sample was collected into PAXgene tubes and kept at -80 degrees C. Total RNA was isolated from whole blood with the PAXgene blood miRNA kit on an automated QIAcube, without T cell sorting. Peripheral blood from monozygotic twin pairs who were concordant or discordant for inflammatory bowel disease underwent deep TCRalpha and TCRbeta repertoire profiling using unique molecular barcoding. For every twin pair, smoking habits were documented, and each individual was categorised as a current, former or never smoker. Comments on this clonotype: The specificity of this receptor is unknown.

Receptor amplification or capture employed 5' RACE. Preparation of each TCR library used approximately 4,000 ng of total RNA. For each sample, cDNA synthesis with SMARTScribe reverse transcriptase was split into eight separate reactions. During cDNA synthesis, template switching introduced unique molecular identifiers that contained a 6-nucleotide sample barcode. Amplification of TCRalpha and TCRbeta cDNA involved two nested PCRs of 16 and 9 cycles, and each PCR was followed by bead purification. Before amplification, the cDNA was treated with uracil DNA-glycosylase and purified using the QIAquick PCR purification kit. The second PCR added Illumina TruSeq-compatible adapters along with sample-specific barcodes. Library quality and concentration were assessed using TapeStation and Qubit, and about 5 ng of each library was pooled. Pooled libraries were sequenced on an Illumina HiSeq2500 single-index Rapid Run with 2 x 100 bp reads and custom sequencing primers. The paper's data handling went like this. PCR and sequencing errors were corrected by UMI-based consensus assembly using MiGEC version 1.2.6. MiXCR version 2.1.1 was used for V(D)J alignment, clonotype assembly and CDR3 extraction. To normalise gene usage, clonotype sharing and MAIT/NKT TCR abundance, the top 1000, 10 000 and 20 000 clonotypes in each sample were analysed. Diversity was computed as the inverse Simpson index with the vegan R package after downsampling to 27 000 UMIs. Paired Mann-Whitney U tests were applied to discordant twin pairs, and Benjamini-Hochberg correction was used for multiple testing. After the reads were reprocessed by TCRdb, one entry was made per CDR3 protein sequence, with no DNA. Here the V and J calls rest on TCRdb's processing, not on the authors' analysis. The table for this sample shows about 150,000 distinct CDR3 sequences. The leading ten clones occupy over 1% of the sample.

Recombination connected TRBV7-9 to TRBJ1-1. The sequence came from a human donor with ulcerative colitis or Crohn's disease, or a healthy co-twin of an affected twin (not recorded which). Sequences were obtained from blood. The CDR3: CASSLGQAEAFF. The variable domain in full, with residues beyond the CDR3 obtained from the reference TRBV7-9 and TRBJ1-1 genes, is DTGVSQNPRHKITKRGQNVTFRCDPISEHNRLYWYRQTLGQGPEFLTYFQNEAQLEKSRLLSDRFSAERPKGSFSTLEIQRTEQGDSAMYLCASSLGQAEAFFGQGTRLTVV.